Shown below are 9 T cell receptor beta chains from a single sample sequenced in a study of CD8+ T cells in alopecia areata (dated by TCRdb to between 2018 and 2020). This specimen's treatment or condition label, interpreted: oral pan-JAK inhibitor, 5-10 mg twice daily. The library was obtained by the immunoSEQ multiplex PCR assay. To provide template for TCR sequencing, every sample had RNA extracted and reverse transcribed into cDNA. TCRdb took this table from immuneACCESS and kept in-frame rearrangements with V and J called. Such tables lack part of the clones; where checked against another copy, unresolved V genes explain under half of the gap, and the rest is unexplained. A total of 150,000 to 200,000 clones appear in this sample, just under 65% of them only once. The leading ten clones occupy about 1.3% of the sample. Sequences were derived from CD4+ T cells sorted from blood, sampled around week 50, from a patient treated with tofacitinib. Receptor source: a human donor with alopecia areata.

This clone was found a few times. The V and J genes are TRBV29-1 and TRBJ2-5; 11 bases fit TRBD2. From germline, CDR1 is SQVTM and CDR2 ANQGSEA. The CDR3 contains 14 residues. J lost 3 bases, V lost 3 bases, and 3 bases had no gene match. The CDR3 sequence: CSVDVSGGEETQYF. In nucleotides, the CDR3 is TGCAGCGTTGATGTTAGCGGGGGGGAAGAGACCCAGTACTTC.

The sample holds many counts of this clone. The gene calls are TRBV18 and TRBJ1-2; D perhaps matches TRBD1 (5 bases). Trimming took off 3 bases at V and 6 bases at J, with 17 bases between the two ends. Per the germline V gene, CDR1 is KGHSH and CDR2 is LQKENI. The CDR3 totals 15 residues. DNA for the CDR3: TGTGCCAGCTCACCGACAAGACAGATTGGGGATGGCTACACCTTC. Translation: CASSPTRQIGDGYTF.

V gene TRBV6-5 combines with J gene TRBJ1-1; D unclear. V dropped 7 bases and J dropped 4 bases, with 10 bases sitting between them. From germline, CDR1 is MNHEY and CDR2 SVGAGI. The CDR3 is made up of 12 amino acids. The CDR3, as DNA: TGTGCCAGCACCGGTGTAGGCACTGAAGCTTTCTTT. Translating gives CASTGVGTEAFF.

The chain links TRBV6-5 to TRBJ1-6; no definite D call. The V and J ends lost 0 bases and 5 bases respectively, with 8 bases between them. The germline V gene has CDR1 MNHEY and CDR2 SVGAGI. The CDR3 consists of 15 residues. CDR3 protein: CASSYSIADNSPLHF. In DNA, the CDR3 is TGTGCCAGCAGTTACTCGATAGCAGATAATTCACCCCTCCACTTT.

This clone was observed a single time. This chain joins TRBV29-1 and TRBJ2-7; possibly TRBD1 for D (8 bases). Between the trimmed V and J ends, which lost 7 bases and 3 bases, there was a span of 16 bases. The CDR3 loop spans 13 amino acids. From germline, CDR1 is SQVTM and CDR2 ANQGSEA. The CDR3 here is CSAGQGLNYEQYF. CDR3 DNA: TGCAGCGCTGGACAGGGACTAAACTACGAGCAGTACTTC.

The chain is built from TRBV30 and TRBJ2-7; TRBD2 agrees at 7 bases. J was trimmed by 4 bases and V by 3 bases; bases with no gene match: 3. The CDR3 sequence is 12 residues long. CDR1 is GTSNPN and CDR2 is SVGIG in the germline V gene (reference sequence). CDR3: CAWSHGRYEQYF. The CDR3 region has the DNA TGTGCCTGGAGCCACGGGAGGTACGAGCAGTACTTC.

The chain links TRBV4-3 to TRBJ2-6, with unresolved D. V lost 6 bases to trimming and J lost 8 bases, with 14 bases between them. The CDR3 is made up of 14 amino acids. CDR1 and CDR2 (germline): LGHNA, YSLEER. The chain's CDR3 is CASSADIRTNVLTF. CDR3 in DNA: TGCGCCAGCAGTGCAGACATCCGTACCAACGTCCTGACTTTC.

The chain has TRBV5-1 and TRBJ2-3; D is undetermined. Trimming stripped 1 base from V and 4 bases from J, with 7 bases between. Germline V gene sequence: CDR1 SGHRS, CDR2 YFSETQ. CDR3 length: 13 residues. CDR3 nucleotides: TGCGCCAGCAGCTTGACGGTGGCAGATACGCAGTATTTT. Its protein is CASSLTVADTQYF.

The J gene is TRBJ1-2, the V gene TRBV4-3, with a possible D match to TRBD1 (6 bases). V lost 2 bases and J 8 bases, leaving 18 bases between the germline ends. Germline CDR1 reads LGHNA; CDR2 reads YSLEER. The length of the CDR3 is 15 residues. CDR3: CASSQTSGPTGGYTF. The CDR3 DNA is TGCGCCAGCAGCCAAACTTCCGGCCCCACAGGGGGCTACACCTTC.